This T cell receptor beta chain comes out of a study of blood T cell repertoires in COVID-19. Overall study: COVID-19 samples, acute and convalescent, were from the United States, Italy and Spain. The analysed material was cDNA or gDNA that came from T cells, B-cell-depleted T cells, or PBMCs.

Source study methods: From reference gene primer amplification, estimates of nucleated cell counts were derived. Repertoires were generated with immunoSEQ multiplex PCR, while TCRdb's copy carries only in-frame clones and drops some. The DNA was the basis for D and trimming; V, J and clone size are from that table. Among about 300,000 clones listed, approximately 89% were seen once. Details on this clone: At the DNA level, this CDR3 is encoded by other sequences in the same sample as well.

After removal of 4 bases from V and 1 base from J, the junction contained 4 bases not matched to a gene. Germline CDR1 reads MNHEY; CDR2 reads SMNVEV (reference sequence). The CDR3 spans 15 residues. Sequencing was carried out using peripheral blood. This sequence was found in a woman younger than 45 who had recovered from COVID-19. The chain uses TRBV27 and TRBJ1-5; the match to TRBD1 covers 7 bases. In DNA, the CDR3 is TGTGCCAGCAGTTCCAGGGGGTACAGCAATCAGCCCCAGCATTTT. Translating it yields CASSSRGYSNQPQHF.